The following is a T cell receptor (beta chain) sequence with its context. Its specificity is not known. The data derive from a study of T-cell reconstitution after alpha-beta-depleted transplantation in children. Study findings and constraints: The high TCRbeta diversity at day 60 in some patients came from surviving recipient T cells and thymic progenitors. Reportedly, alpha-beta T cells present about two months post-transplant originated from several hundred expanded clones of graft origin. After one year, T-cell counts and TCRbeta diversity mostly came from new T cells.

V was cut by 3 bases and J by 9 bases, with 9 bases left in between. The CDR3 contains 12 residues. From germline, CDR1 is MNHEY and CDR2 SVGAGI. A TCRbeta library incorporating unique molecular identifiers was prepared. TCRdb re-analysed the PCR reads in MiXCR, keeping a single row per CDR3 protein. Among about 640,000 distinct CDR3 sequences listed, 13% were seen once. This TCR was sampled from a male patient younger than 18 who had a stem cell transplant for acute myeloid leukemia, so the T cells may come from the graft donor. Material: PBMCs, mostly from graft donor cells, obtained 360 days after TCRalphabeta/CD19-depleted stem cell transplant. V usage is TRBV6-5 and J usage is TRBJ2-1; tentative D call: TRBD2 (6 bases). This CDR3 reads CASSYVGGEQFF. In nucleotides, the CDR3 is TGTGCCAGCAGTTATGTGGGGGGTGAGCAGTTCTTC.